The 20 T cell receptor beta chains below come from one sample, sequenced in a study of breast tumors, draining lymph nodes, adjacent tissues. TCRdb independently ran MiXCR on the multiplex PCR reads; one entry per CDR3 protein. In the table there are about 15,000 distinct CDR3 sequences, around half of which are singletons. Sequences were obtained from tumor-adjacent breast tissue. The source is a female donor with breast cancer. Some clones in this sample may be carry-over from other donors' samples.

The J gene is TRBJ1-5, the V gene TRBV6-1, with D maybe TRBD1 (6 bases). V lost 2 bases and J lost 3, with 11 bases in between. The CDR3 is 15 residues long. Germline CDR1 reads MNHNS; CDR2 reads SASEGT. Here the CDR3 DNA reads TGTGCCAGCAGTGAATCCTGGGACAACAATCAGCCCCAGCATTTT. Translated, it gives CASSESWDNNQPQHF.

The V gene is TRBV5-7, the J gene TRBJ1-6; 10 positions agree with TRBD1. TRBV5-7 qualifies as an ORF whose function is uncertain. The V and J ends lost 5 bases and 3 bases, in that order; junction bases with no gene match: 5. The CDR3 contains 16 residues. The CDR3 region is CASSPRDRGYNSPLHF. The CDR3 coding sequence is TGTGCCAGCAGTCCCCGGGACAGGGGCTATAATTCACCCCTCCACTTT.

In its sample, this clonotype ranks as medium-sized. V and J are TRBV29-1 and TRBJ1-2; 7 bases line up with TRBD1. With V trimmed by 4 bases and J by 7 bases, 6 bases remained unmatched. The CDR3 is 12 residues long. CDR1 and CDR2 (germline): SQVTM, ANQGSEA. CDR3: CSVVPWTGGYTF. CDR3 coding DNA: TGCAGCGTTGTGCCTTGGACAGGTGGCTACACCTTC.

This clonotype was recorded many times. The V gene is TRBV5-6, the J gene TRBJ1-5; maybe TRBD1 (5 bases). Trimming removed 0 bases from V and 4 bases from J, with 5 bases in between. Germline CDR1 reads SGHDT; CDR2 reads YYEEEE. The CDR3 is 13 residues long. The CDR3 DNA follows: TGTGCCAGCAGCTTGGACAGGAATCAGCCCCAGCATTTT. It yields the protein CASSLDRNQPQHF. Supplemented by reference TRBV5-6 and TRBJ1-5, the full variable domain reads DAGVTQSPTHLIKTRGQQVTLRCSPKSGHDTVSWYQQALGQGPQFIFQYYEEEERQRGNFPDRFSGHQFPNYSSELNVNALLLGDSALYLCASSLDRNQPQHFGDGTRLSIL.

This clonotype was recorded many times. The CDR3 protein is CASSHGGGTEAFF. DNA for the CDR3: TGTGCCAGCAGTCACGGGGGAGGGACTGAAGCTTTCTTT. The chain combines TRBV9 with TRBJ1-1; D is perhaps TRBD1 (5 bases). The CDR3 is made up of 13 amino acids. Trimming took off 5 bases at V and 5 bases at J, with 13 bases between the two ends. The V gene's germline CDR1 is SGDLS and CDR2 YYNGEE.

This clonotype was observed at least ten times. The rearrangement links TRBV7-2 to TRBJ2-3; 8 bases agree with TRBD2. The CDR3 has 15 amino acids. J was trimmed by 2 bases and V by 1 base; bases with no gene match: 2. The germline V gene has CDR1 SGHTA and CDR2 FQGNSA. CDR3 region: CASSLGGRLTDTQYF. The CDR3 region has the DNA TGTGCCAGCAGCTTAGGCGGGAGGCTCACAGATACGCAGTATTTT.

The chain couples TRBV11-2 to TRBJ2-1, with TRBD2 matching 14 bases. Germline values: CDR1 SGHAT, CDR2 FQNNGV. This CDR3 comprises 16 residues. The junction had 10 bases not matched to a gene; V was cut back by 3 bases and J by 12 bases. The CDR3 protein is CASSFSGLAGVLGQFF. The CDR3, as DNA: TGTGCCAGCAGCTTCTCGGGACTAGCGGGAGTGCTTGGGCAGTTCTTC.

The chain recombines TRBV9 with TRBJ2-1, with 9 bases fitting TRBD2. CDR3 length equals 17 residues. Germline V lookup: CDR1 SGDLS, CDR2 YYNGEE. V gave up 0 bases and J gave up 0 bases; unmatched junction bases: 4. DNA for the CDR3: TGTGCCAGCAGCGTAGCGGTTAGCGGGAGCTCCTACAATGAGCAGTTCTTC. Translated: CASSVAVSGSSYNEQFF. Together with reference TRBV9 and TRBJ2-1, the CDR3 gives the full variable domain: DSGVTQTPKHLITATGQRVTLRCSPRSGDLSVYWYQQSLDQGLQFLIQYYNGEERAKGNILERFSAQQFPDLHSELNLSSLELGDSALYFCASSVAVSGSSYNEQFFGPGTRLTVL.

Concerning this clonotype itself: A single base separates this from a much larger clone, so it may be a read error. The chain couples TRBV3-1 to TRBJ2-1; 10 bases are shared with TRBD2. The CDR3 sequence is 16 residues long. CDR1 and CDR2 from the germline V gene are LGHDT and YNNKEL (reference sequence). The CDR3 reads CASSDSGRSSYNERFF. CDR3 DNA sequence: TGTGCCAGCAGCGATAGCGGGAGGAGCTCCTACAATGAGCGGTTCTTC.

A single count supports this clonotype. The chain couples TRBV20-1 to TRBJ2-7; TRBD2 matches at 7 bases. The CDR3 sequence is 13 residues long. The germline gives CDR1 DFQATT, CDR2 SNEGSKA (reference sequence). V lost 3 bases and J lost 0; bases outside the gene matches: 2. The CDR3, as DNA: TGCAGTGCTAGCACTAGCGACTCCTACGAGCAGTACTTC. It codes for CSASTSDSYEQYF.

In its sample, this clonotype is medium-sized. The chain links TRBV28 to TRBJ2-5; D uncertain. Trimming shortened V by 6 bases and J by 4 bases, and 24 bases separated the two germline ends. The CDR3 consists of 17 residues. Germline-derived CDR1 and CDR2 are MDHEN and SYDVKM. The CDR3 bases are TGTGCCAGCAGCGGTCCTTTTACGTCAATTGGGCGAGAGACCCAGTACTTC. Translating gives CASSGPFTSIGRETQYF.

This clonotype has just a few counts. The V gene is TRBV5-1, the J gene TRBJ2-7; TRBD1 aligns across 12 bases. V lost 0 bases and J lost 2; bases outside the gene matches: 12. CDR3 size: 19 residues. The V gene's germline CDR1 is SGHRS and CDR2 YFSETQ. The CDR3 spells CASSLAGQGAKELTYEQYF. The CDR3, as DNA: TGCGCCAGCAGCTTGGCGGGACAGGGGGCTAAGGAGCTTACCTACGAGCAGTACTTC.

This chain joins TRBV5-1 and TRBJ2-5; no clear D gene. The CDR3 length is 13 residues. Trimming took off 4 bases at V and 3 bases at J, with 10 bases between the two ends. The germline gives CDR1 SGHRS, CDR2 YFSETQ. CDR3 in amino acids: CASSQGREETQYF. The CDR3 DNA reads as TGCGCCAGCAGCCAAGGTCGCGAAGAGACCCAGTACTTC.

The CDR3 bases are TGCAGTGCTAGAGATAGGGTGGGCACAGATACGCAGTATTTT. Protein: CSARDRVGTDTQYF. The chain links TRBV20-1 to TRBJ2-3; D is undetermined. Germline values: CDR1 DFQATT, CDR2 SNEGSKA (reference sequence). The CDR3 totals 14 residues. The germline V and J ends were trimmed by 0 bases and 1 base, with 8 bases remaining between them.

The chain carries TRBV5-5 and TRBJ2-6; D uncertain. CDR1 SGHKS and CDR2 YYEKEE come from the germline V gene (reference sequence). The length of the CDR3 is 15 residues. Trimming stripped 0 bases from V and 2 bases from J, with 6 bases between. CDR3 loop: CASSLARAGANVLTF. Here the CDR3 DNA reads TGTGCCAGCAGCTTGGCACGAGCTGGGGCCAACGTCCTGACTTTC.

This clonotype was recorded many times. The rearrangement uses TRBV5-6 and TRBJ2-1; the D gene is possibly TRBD2 (5 bases). The V and J ends lost 0 bases and 0 bases respectively, with 10 bases between them. The CDR3 has 16 residues. From germline, CDR1 is SGHDT and CDR2 YYEEEE. The CDR3 DNA reads TGTGCCAGCAGCTTGGTGGCGGGTAGCTCCTACAATGAGCAGTTCTTC. Translated: CASSLVAGSSYNEQFF.

The chain couples TRBV20-1 to TRBJ2-1; TRBD2 matches 13 bases. Germline lookup yields CDR1 DFQATT and CDR2 SNEGSKA (reference sequence). Unmatched junction bases numbered 9, after V lost 6 bases and J lost 7 bases. The CDR3 spans 15 residues. DNA for the CDR3: TGCAGTGCAAGGACTAGCGGGAGTCTTTTGAATGAGCAGTTCTTC. Amino acid sequence: CSARTSGSLLNEQFF.

Ten or more counts support this clonotype. The chain recombines TRBV6-5 with TRBJ2-2; D ambiguous. V was trimmed by 5 bases and J by 4 bases, leaving 8 bases between them. The CDR3 has 13 residues. Germline CDR1 is MNHEY and CDR2 is SVGAGI. The CDR3 spells CASSRGSTGELFF. CDR3 sequence (DNA): TGTGCCAGCAGTCGCGGATCCACCGGGGAGCTGTTTTTT.

This clonotype was found many times. The chain is built from TRBV28 and TRBJ2-5; 8 bases agree with TRBD2. Germline V CDR1 and CDR2: MDHEN, SYDVKM. The CDR3 loop spans 16 amino acids. V was clipped by 3 bases and J by 1 base; unmatched bases: 7. In DNA, the CDR3 is TGTGCCAGCAGTTTTCAGCGGGGGTGGGGCCAAGAGACCCAGTACTTC. This sequence encodes CASSFQRGWGQETQYF.

About this clonotype itself: A much larger clonotype is one base distant, so this may be a read error. V and J are TRBV27 and TRBJ2-1, with a tentative D call TRBD2 (5 bases). Germline values: CDR1 MNHEY, CDR2 SMNVEV (reference sequence). With 5 bases removed from V and 9 bases from J, the gap between germline ends came to 20 bases. The CDR3 is 15 amino acids. For the CDR3, the DNA is TGTGCCAGCAGTCCCCGGGCCCCCCCCGGAGGTGAGCAGTTCTTC. This encodes CASSPRAPPGGEQFF.